These T cell receptor beta chains were read from a single sample in a study of identical twins' blood T cells. TCRdb reanalysed the 5' RACE reads using MiXCR and keeps one entry per CDR3 protein. The repertoire holds 300,000 to 400,000 distinct CDR3 sequences, roughly 31% seen once, with around 5.6% in the top ten. Material for sequencing was PBMCs. These TCRs come from a woman between 18 and 50 years old in good health. Both conserved end residues are part of each CDR3. The order of the fields is J gene, D gene, clone size, V gene, CDR3 protein, CDR3 DNA. D genes are given only for firm matches. Size values are once, few and many counts, or a class for expanded clones, and some rows have none.

TRBJ2-2 NA few TRBV3-1 CASSYPHGVNTGELFF TGTGCCAGCAGCTACCCCCATGGGGTAAACACCGGGGAGCTGTTTTTT
TRBJ2-2 NA few TRBV11-2 CASRREASSNTGELFF TGTGCCAGCAGAAGGGAGGCTAGCTCGAACACCGGGGAGCTGTTTTTT
TRBJ2-2 TRBD1 few TRBV20-1 CSALGQSRELFF TGCAGTGCCTTGGGACAGTCGAGGGAGCTGTTTTTT
TRBJ1-3 NA few TRBV9 CASSGTGNSGNTIYF TGTGCCAGCAGCGGAACAGGGAACTCTGGAAACACCATATATTTT
TRBJ2-1 NA few TRBV15 CATSSSAGISYNEQFF TGTGCCACCAGCAGCTCGGCGGGGATCTCCTACAATGAGCAGTTCTTC
TRBJ2-1 TRBD1 NA TRBV6-1 CASSPGTGVLEQFF TGTGCCAGCAGCCCCGGGACAGGGGTTCTTGAGCAGTTCTTC
TRBJ1-2 TRBD1 NA TRBV12-3/TRBV12-4 CASSSYRGSDGYTF TGTGCCAGCAGTTCCTACAGGGGGTCGGATGGCTACACCTTC
TRBJ2-2 TRBD2 few TRBV9 CASSVSGGATGELFF TGTGCCAGCAGCGTTAGCGGGGGGGCGACCGGGGAGCTGTTTTTT
TRBJ2-7 NA NA TRBV20-1 CSARDPRPGSYEQYF TGCAGTGCTAGAGACCCCCGGCCGGGGTCCTACGAGCAGTACTTC
TRBJ1-2 TRBD1 once TRBV20-1 CSIQGRYDYTF TGCAGTATACAGGGGCGGTATGACTACACCTTC
TRBJ2-2 NA NA TRBV20-1 CSARGLLGELFF TGCAGTGCTAGGGGGCTGTTAGGGGAGCTGTTTTTT
TRBJ1-1 NA NA TRBV27 CASSLSVPAWAEAFF TGTGCCAGCAGTTTATCGGTGCCGGCATGGGCTGAAGCTTTCTTT
TRBJ2-2 NA few TRBV14 CASSQGRAGELFF TGTGCCAGCAGCCAAGGAAGAGCCGGGGAGCTGTTTTTT
TRBJ2-1 NA NA TRBV12-3/TRBV12-4 CASSSGLKQFF TGTGCCAGCAGTTCGGGGCTCAAGCAGTTCTTC
TRBJ1-1 NA NA TRBV5-4 CASSPRQEMNTEAFF TGTGCCAGCAGCCCCAGACAGGAGATGAACACTGAAGCTTTCTTT
TRBJ1-1 TRBD1 many TRBV3-1 CASGNRGRSTEAFF TGTGCCAGCGGAAACAGGGGGCGAAGCACTGAAGCTTTCTTT
TRBJ1-5 NA few TRBV21-1 CASSPQEGGIHNQPQHF TGTGCCAGCAGCCCCCAAGAGGGGGGAATACACAATCAGCCCCAGCATTTT
TRBJ2-3 TRBD2 NA TRBV20-1 CSAKGSGDMQYF TGCAGTGCTAAGGGAAGCGGGGATATGCAGTATTTT
TRBJ2-4 TRBD2 few TRBV20-1 CSARDRRTSGRNIQYF TGCAGTGCTAGAGATAGGAGGACTAGCGGGAGAAACATTCAGTACTTC
TRBJ1-5 TRBD1 NA TRBV5-6 CASSSSRTGNQPQHF TGTGCCAGCAGCTCCTCACGGACAGGGAACCAGCCCCAGCATTTT
TRBJ2-1 NA NA TRBV9 CASSVGLDSGEQFF TGTGCCAGCAGCGTAGGACTAGATAGCGGTGAGCAGTTCTTC
TRBJ1-1 NA few TRBV29-1 CSGERGRGTEAFF TGCAGCGGTGAGAGGGGCCGTGGAACTGAAGCTTTCTTT
TRBJ2-7 TRBD1 NA TRBV29-1 CSVEFRDRGTYEQYF TGCAGCGTTGAATTCCGGGACAGGGGTACCTACGAGCAGTACTTC
TRBJ2-7 NA few TRBV20-1 CSARDGLKGVYEQYF TGCAGTGCTAGAGATGGACTCAAAGGCGTGTACGAGCAGTACTTC
TRBJ1-1 NA few TRBV2 CASSREAMGRMNTEAFF TGTGCCAGCAGCCGAGAGGCTATGGGTCGAATGAACACTGAAGCTTTCTTT
TRBJ2-5 NA NA TRBV11-2 CASSARTAETQYF TGTGCCAGCAGCGCACGGACAGCAGAGACCCAGTACTTC
TRBJ2-2 TRBD1 NA TRBV2 CASSLQGDLGELFF TGTGCCAGCAGCCTACAGGGGGATCTGGGGGAGCTGTTTTTT
TRBJ2-2 NA NA TRBV9 CASSPRPAGSNTGELFF TGTGCCAGCAGCCCCCGCCCAGCGGGTTCGAACACCGGGGAGCTGTTTTTT
TRBJ1-2 NA NA TRBV20-1 CSANRDLNYGYTF TGCAGTGCCAACCGGGATTTAAATTATGGCTACACCTTC
TRBJ2-1 TRBD2 few TRBV5-1 CASSRSTSGGEQFF TGCGCCAGCAGCCGCAGTACTAGCGGAGGTGAGCAGTTCTTC
TRBJ2-7 NA few TRBV18 CASSPDTYEQYF TGTGCCAGCTCACCGGATACCTACGAGCAGTACTTC
TRBJ2-1 NA NA TRBV7-7 CASSFGIGDYNEQFF TGTGCTAGCAGCTTCGGGATAGGGGACTACAATGAGCAGTTCTTC
TRBJ2-3 TRBD2 NA TRBV6-4 CASSDSTSEADTQYF TGTGCCAGCAGTGACTCGACTAGCGAGGCAGATACTCAGTATTTT
TRBJ1-2 NA many TRBV18 CASSPISDANYGYTF TGTGCCAGCTCACCAATCTCAGATGCTAACTATGGCTACACCTTC
TRBJ1-1 NA NA TRBV5-1 CASTRGAATTEAFF TGCGCCAGCACCCGGGGGGCGGCGACCACTGAAGCTTTCTTT
TRBJ1-2 NA few TRBV4-1 CASSQGTVYGYTF TGCGCCAGCAGCCAAGGGACGGTTTATGGCTACACCTTC
TRBJ1-1 TRBD1 few TRBV5-1 CASSLDFAGGNTNTEAFF TGCGCCAGCAGCTTGGATTTCGCAGGGGGCAATACGAACACTGAAGCTTTCTTT
TRBJ2-1 TRBD2 few TRBV7-9 CSGTSGSMDNEQFF TGTTCTGGGACTAGCGGGAGTATGGACAATGAGCAGTTCTTC
TRBJ2-4 TRBD2 few TRBV5-1 CASSLTVGRLAGLAKNIQYF TGCGCCAGCAGCTTGACAGTCGGGCGGCTAGCGGGACTAGCCAAAAACATTCAGTACTTC
TRBJ2-1 NA many TRBV6-6 CASIRAGEQFF TGTGCCAGCATTCGGGCGGGCGAGCAGTTCTTC
TRBJ2-3 NA many TRBV20-1 CSASVGGPVSDTQYF TGCAGTGCTAGTGTAGGGGGGCCGGTATCAGATACGCAGTATTTT
TRBJ1-2 NA few TRBV20-1 CSARDPGKYGYTF TGCAGTGCTAGAGACCCAGGGAAATATGGCTACACCTTC
TRBJ2-2 NA NA TRBV5-1 CASSFYEGGAGELFF TGCGCCAGCAGCTTTTACGAAGGTGGGGCCGGGGAGCTGTTTTTT
TRBJ2-3 TRBD2 few TRBV4-3 CASSQVGWTSNADTQYF TGCGCCAGCAGCCAAGTTGGATGGACTAGCAACGCAGATACGCAGTATTTT
TRBJ1-2 NA few TRBV7-9 CASSPPGGDYGYTF TGTGCCAGCAGCCCGCCGGGCGGGGACTATGGCTACACCTTC
TRBJ1-3 NA NA TRBV29-1 CSVEVLDSGNTIYF TGCAGCGTTGAAGTACTCGACTCTGGAAACACCATATATTTT
TRBJ2-1 NA few TRBV20-1 CSAALGPSSYNEQFF TGCAGTGCCGCCTTGGGTCCAAGCTCCTACAATGAGCAGTTCTTC
TRBJ2-2 TRBD1 NA TRBV20-1 CSAETGTGPGELFF TGCAGTGCAGAAACCGGGACAGGCCCCGGGGAGCTGTTTTTT
TRBJ1-1 NA NA TRBV28 CASRRVDHTEAFF TGTGCCAGCAGAAGGGTGGACCACACTGAAGCTTTCTTT
TRBJ1-1 NA few TRBV6-2/TRBV6-3 CASSSPSDITWGTEAFF TGTGCCAGCAGTTCCCCGAGCGACATTACTTGGGGCACTGAAGCTTTCTTT
TRBJ1-2 NA few TRBV9 CASSRAGGYTF TGTGCCAGCAGCAGGGCTGGTGGCTACACCTTC
TRBJ2-5 NA NA TRBV10-3 CAISDTQTQYF TGTGCCATCAGTGATACGCAGACCCAGTACTTC